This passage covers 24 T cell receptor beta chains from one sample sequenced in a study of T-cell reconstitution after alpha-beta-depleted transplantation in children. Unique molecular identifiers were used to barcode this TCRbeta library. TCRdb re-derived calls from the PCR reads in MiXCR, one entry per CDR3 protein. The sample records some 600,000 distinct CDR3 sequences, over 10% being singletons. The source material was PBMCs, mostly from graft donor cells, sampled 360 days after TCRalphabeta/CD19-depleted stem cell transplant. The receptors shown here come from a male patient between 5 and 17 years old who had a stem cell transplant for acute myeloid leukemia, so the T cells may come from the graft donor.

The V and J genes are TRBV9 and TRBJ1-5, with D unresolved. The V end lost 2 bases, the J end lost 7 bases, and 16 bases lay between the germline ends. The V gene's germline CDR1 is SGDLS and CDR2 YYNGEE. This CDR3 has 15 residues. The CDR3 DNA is TGTGCCAGCAGCGTCAACGGTGGTTGTTGCCAGCCCCAGCATTTT. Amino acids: CASSVNGGCCQPQHF.

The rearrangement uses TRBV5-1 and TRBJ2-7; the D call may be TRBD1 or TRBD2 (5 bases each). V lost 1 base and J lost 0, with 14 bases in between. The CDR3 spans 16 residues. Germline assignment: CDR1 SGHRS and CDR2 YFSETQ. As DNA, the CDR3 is TGCGCCAGCAGCTTGTTTGGGGGTTACCCCTCCTACGAGCAGTACTTC. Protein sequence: CASSLFGGYPSYEQYF.

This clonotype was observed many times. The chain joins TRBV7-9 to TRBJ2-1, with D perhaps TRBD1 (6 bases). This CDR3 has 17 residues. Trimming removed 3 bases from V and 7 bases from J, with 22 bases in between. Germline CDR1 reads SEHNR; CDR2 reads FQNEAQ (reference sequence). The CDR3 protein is CASSLSRQVEFFNEQFF. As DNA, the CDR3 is TGTGCCAGCAGCTTGTCGAGACAGGTCGAATTTTTTAATGAGCAGTTCTTC.

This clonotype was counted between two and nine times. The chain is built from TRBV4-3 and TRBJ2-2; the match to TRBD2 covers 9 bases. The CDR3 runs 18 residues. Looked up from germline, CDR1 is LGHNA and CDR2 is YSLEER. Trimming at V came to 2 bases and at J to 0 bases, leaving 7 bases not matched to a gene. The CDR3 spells CASSQKAGGLANTGELFF. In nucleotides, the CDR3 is TGCGCCAGCAGCCAAAAAGCGGGAGGCCTCGCGAACACCGGGGAGCTGTTTTTT.

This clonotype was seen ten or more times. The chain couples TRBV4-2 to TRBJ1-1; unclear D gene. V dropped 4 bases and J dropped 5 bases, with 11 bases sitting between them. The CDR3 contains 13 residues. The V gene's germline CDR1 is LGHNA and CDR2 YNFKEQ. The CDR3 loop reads CASSPPMSTEAFF. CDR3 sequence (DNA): TGTGCCAGCAGCCCACCTATGAGTACTGAAGCTTTCTTT.

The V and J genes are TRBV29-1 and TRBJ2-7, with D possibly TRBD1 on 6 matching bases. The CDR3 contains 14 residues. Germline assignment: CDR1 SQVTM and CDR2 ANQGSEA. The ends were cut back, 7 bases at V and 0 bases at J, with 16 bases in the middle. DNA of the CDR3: TGCAGCGCAGGGGTCGTCGGGACCTCCTACGAGCAGTACTTC. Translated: CSAGVVGTSYEQYF.

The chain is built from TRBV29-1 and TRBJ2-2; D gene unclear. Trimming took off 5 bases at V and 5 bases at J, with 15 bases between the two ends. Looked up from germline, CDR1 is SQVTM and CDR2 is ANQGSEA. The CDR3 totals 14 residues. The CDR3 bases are TGCAGCGTTCACCAGCAAGGGCGAACCGGGGAGCTGTTTTTT. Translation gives CSVHQQGRTGELFF.

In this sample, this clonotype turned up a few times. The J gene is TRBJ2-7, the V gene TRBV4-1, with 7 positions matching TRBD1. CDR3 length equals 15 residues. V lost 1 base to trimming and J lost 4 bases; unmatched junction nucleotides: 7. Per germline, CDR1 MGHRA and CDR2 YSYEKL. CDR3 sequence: CASSQGQGPQYEQYF. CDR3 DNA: TGCGCCAGCAGCCAAGGACAGGGTCCCCAGTACGAGCAGTACTTC.

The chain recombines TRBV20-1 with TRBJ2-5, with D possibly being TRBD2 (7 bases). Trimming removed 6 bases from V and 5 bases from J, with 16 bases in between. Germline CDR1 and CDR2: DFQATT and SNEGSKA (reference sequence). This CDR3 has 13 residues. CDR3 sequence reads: CSAGGREWETQYF. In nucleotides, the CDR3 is TGCAGTGCGGGGGGGCGAGAGTGGGAGACCCAGTACTTC.

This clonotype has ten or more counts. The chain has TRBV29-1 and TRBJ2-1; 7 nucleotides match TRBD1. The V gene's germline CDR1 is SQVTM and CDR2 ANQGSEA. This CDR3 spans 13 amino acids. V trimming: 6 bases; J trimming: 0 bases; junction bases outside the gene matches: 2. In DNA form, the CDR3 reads TGCAGCGTGGGACAGAGCTCCTACAATGAGCAGTTCTTC. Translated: CSVGQSSYNEQFF.

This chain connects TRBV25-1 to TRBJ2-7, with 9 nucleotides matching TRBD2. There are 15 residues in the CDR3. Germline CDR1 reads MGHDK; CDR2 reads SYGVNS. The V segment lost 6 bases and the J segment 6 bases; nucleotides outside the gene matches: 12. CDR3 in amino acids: CASRRAGGAIREQYF. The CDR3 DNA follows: TGTGCCAGCAGACGAGCGGGGGGTGCTATTCGCGAGCAGTACTTC.

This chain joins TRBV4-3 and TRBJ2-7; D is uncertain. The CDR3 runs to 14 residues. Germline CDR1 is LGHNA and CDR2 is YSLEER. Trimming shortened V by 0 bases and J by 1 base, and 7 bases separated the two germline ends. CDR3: CASSQDWVSYEQYF. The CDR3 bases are TGCGCCAGCAGCCAAGACTGGGTTTCCTACGAGCAGTACTTC.

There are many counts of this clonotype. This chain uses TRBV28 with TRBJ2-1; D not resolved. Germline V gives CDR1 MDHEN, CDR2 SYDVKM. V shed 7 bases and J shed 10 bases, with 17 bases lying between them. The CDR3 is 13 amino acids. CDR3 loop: CASTIGVEREQFF. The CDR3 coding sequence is TGTGCCAGCACCATAGGTGTTGAGCGAGAGCAGTTCTTC. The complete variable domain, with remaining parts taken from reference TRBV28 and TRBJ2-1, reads DVKVTQSSRYLVKRTGEKVFLECVQDMDHENMFWYRQDPGLGLRLIYFSYDVKMKEKGDIPEGYSVSREKKERFSLILESASTNQTSMYLCASTIGVEREQFFGPGTRLTVL.

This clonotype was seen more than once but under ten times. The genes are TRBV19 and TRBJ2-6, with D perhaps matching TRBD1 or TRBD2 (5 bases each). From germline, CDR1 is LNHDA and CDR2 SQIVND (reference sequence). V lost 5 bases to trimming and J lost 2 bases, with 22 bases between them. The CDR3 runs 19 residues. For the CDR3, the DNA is TGTGCCAGTAGTGAGGGGCGTGGCTTGTGGGCCCCTGGGGCCAACGTCCTGACTTTC. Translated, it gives CASSEGRGLWAPGANVLTF.

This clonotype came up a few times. The CDR3, as DNA: TGTGCCAGCAGTTATTTAGGGCCCGATCAGCCCCAGCATTTT. This encodes CASSYLGPDQPQHF. The V and J genes are TRBV6-5 and TRBJ1-5; no reliable D call. Germline V CDR1 and CDR2: MNHEY, SVGAGI. V lost 3 bases to trimming and J lost 5 bases, with 11 bases between them. The CDR3 length is 14 residues.

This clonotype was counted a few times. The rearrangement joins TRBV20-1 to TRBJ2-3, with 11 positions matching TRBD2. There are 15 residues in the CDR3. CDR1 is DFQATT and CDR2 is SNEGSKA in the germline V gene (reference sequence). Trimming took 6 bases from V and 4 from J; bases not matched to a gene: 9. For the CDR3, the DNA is TGCAGTGCGAGACTAGCGGGACCGTGGGCAGATACGCAGTATTTT. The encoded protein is CSARLAGPWADTQYF.

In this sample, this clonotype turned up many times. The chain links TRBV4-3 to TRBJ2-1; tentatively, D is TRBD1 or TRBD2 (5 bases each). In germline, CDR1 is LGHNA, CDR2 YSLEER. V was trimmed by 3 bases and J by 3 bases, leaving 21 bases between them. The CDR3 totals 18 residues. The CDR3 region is CASSHDKEWAGSYNEQFF. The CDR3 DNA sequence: TGCGCCAGCAGCCATGACAAGGAGTGGGCAGGGAGCTACAATGAGCAGTTCTTC.

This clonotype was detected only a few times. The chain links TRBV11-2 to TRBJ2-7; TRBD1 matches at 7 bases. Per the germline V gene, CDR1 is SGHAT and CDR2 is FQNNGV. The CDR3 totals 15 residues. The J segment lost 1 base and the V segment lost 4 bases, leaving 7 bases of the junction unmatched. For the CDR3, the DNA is TGTGCCAGCAGCTCTCACAGGGGCGCTTCCTACGAGCAGTACTTC. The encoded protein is CASSSHRGASYEQYF.

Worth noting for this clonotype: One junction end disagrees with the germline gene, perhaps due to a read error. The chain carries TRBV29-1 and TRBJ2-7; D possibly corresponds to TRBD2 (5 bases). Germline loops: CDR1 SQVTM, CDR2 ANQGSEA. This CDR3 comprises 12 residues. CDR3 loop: CSVRRGDYEQCF. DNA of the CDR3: TGCAGCGTTAGACGGGGTGACTACGAGCAGTGCTTC.

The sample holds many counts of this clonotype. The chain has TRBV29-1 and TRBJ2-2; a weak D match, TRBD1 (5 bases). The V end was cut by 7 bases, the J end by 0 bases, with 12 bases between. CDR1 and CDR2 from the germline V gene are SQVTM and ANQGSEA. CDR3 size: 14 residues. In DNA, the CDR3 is TGCAGCGCCGAAAGGGGCTCGAACACCGGGGAGCTGTTTTTT. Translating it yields CSAERGSNTGELFF.

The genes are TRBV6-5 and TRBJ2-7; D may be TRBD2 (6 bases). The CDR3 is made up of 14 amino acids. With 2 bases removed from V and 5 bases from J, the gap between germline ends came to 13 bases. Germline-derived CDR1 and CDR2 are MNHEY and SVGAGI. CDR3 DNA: TGTGCCAGCAGTTACGAGGAGGGTTCGGACGAGCAGTACTTC. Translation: CASSYEEGSDEQYF.

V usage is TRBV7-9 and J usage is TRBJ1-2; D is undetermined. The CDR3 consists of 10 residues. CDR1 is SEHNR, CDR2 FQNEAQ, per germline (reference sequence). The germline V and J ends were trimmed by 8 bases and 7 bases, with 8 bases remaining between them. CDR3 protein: CASFRRGYTF. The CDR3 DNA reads TGTGCCAGCTTCAGACGTGGCTACACCTTC. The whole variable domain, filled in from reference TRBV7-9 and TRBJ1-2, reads DTGVSQNPRHKITKRGQNVTFRCDPISEHNRLYWYRQTLGQGPEFLTYFQNEAQLEKSRLLSDRFSAERPKGSFSTLEIQRTEQGDSAMYLCASFRRGYTFGSGTRLTVV.

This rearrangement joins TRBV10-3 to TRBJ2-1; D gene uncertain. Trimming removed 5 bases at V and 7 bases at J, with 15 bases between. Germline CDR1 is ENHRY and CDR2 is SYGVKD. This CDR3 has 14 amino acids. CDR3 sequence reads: CAISPQRDSNEQFF. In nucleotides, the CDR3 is TGTGCCATCAGTCCCCAACGAGACTCGAATGAGCAGTTCTTC.

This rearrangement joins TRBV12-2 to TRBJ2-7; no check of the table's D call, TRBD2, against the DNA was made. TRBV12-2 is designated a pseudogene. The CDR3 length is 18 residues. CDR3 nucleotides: TGTGCAAGTCGCTCCCTACCCTTAGCGGGGGGTCGTAAATACGAGCAGTACTTC. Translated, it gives CASRSLPLAGGRKYEQYF.